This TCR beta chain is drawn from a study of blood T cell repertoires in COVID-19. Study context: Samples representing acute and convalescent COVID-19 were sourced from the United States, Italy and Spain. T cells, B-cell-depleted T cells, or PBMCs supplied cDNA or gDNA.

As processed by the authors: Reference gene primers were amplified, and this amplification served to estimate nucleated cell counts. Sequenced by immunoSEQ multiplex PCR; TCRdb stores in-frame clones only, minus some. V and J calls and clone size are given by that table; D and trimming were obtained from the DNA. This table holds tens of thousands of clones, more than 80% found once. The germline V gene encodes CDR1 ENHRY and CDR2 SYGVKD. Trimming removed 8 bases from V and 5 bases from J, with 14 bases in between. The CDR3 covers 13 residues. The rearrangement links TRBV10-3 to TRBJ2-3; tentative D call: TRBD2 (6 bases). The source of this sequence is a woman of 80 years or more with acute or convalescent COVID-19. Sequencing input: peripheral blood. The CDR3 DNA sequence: TGTGCCATCGCGATGCCCGGGGGAGATACGCAGTATTTT. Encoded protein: CAIAMPGGDTQYF.